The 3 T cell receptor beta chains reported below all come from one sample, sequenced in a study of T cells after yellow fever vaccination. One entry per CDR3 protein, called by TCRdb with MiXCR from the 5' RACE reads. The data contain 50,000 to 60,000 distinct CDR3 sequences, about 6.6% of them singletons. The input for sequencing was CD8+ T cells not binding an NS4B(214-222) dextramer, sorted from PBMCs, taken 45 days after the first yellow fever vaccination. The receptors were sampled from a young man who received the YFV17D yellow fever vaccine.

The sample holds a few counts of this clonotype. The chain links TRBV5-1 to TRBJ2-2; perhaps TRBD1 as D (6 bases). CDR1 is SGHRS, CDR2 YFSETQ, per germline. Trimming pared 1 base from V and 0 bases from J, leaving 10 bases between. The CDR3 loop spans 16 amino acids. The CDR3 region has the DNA TGCGCCAGCAGCTTGTTCAGGGGCACGAACACCGGGGAGCTGTTTTTT. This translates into CASSLFRGTNTGELFF.

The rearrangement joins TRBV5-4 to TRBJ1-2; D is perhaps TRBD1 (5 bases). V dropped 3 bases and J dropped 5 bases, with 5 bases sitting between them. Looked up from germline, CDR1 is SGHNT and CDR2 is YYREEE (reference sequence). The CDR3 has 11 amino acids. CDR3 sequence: CASSSGYGYTF. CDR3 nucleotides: TGTGCCAGCAGCTCAGGGTATGGCTACACCTTC.

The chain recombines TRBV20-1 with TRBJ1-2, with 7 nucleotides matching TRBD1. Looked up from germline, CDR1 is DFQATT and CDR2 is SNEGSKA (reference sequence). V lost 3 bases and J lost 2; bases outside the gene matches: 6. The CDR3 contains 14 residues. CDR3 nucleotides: TGCAGTGCTAGGGGGGGACAGCTCAACTATGGCTACACCTTC. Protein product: CSARGGQLNYGYTF.